The 13 T cell receptor beta chains given below trace back to one sample, sequenced in a study of blood T cell repertoires in COVID-19. Sequenced by immunoSEQ multiplex PCR; TCRdb stores in-frame clones only, minus some. The sample consists of about 310,000 clones, around 87% of them appearing once. The source material was peripheral blood. These receptor sequences come from a man in his fifties or sixties with active or convalescent COVID-19.

CDR3 DNA: TGTGCCAGCAGCCAAGATGGACAGGGTATCTCCGAGCAGTACTTC. Its translation: CASSQDGQGISEQYF. V and J are TRBV4-2 and TRBJ2-7; TRBD1 aligns across 8 bases. Germline CDR1 is LGHNA and CDR2 is YNFKEQ. The CDR3 is 15 amino acids. The J segment lost 6 bases and the V segment lost 0 bases, leaving 7 bases of the junction unmatched.

The gene calls are TRBV4-2 and TRBJ1-5, with 12 bases fitting TRBD1. Unmatched junction bases numbered 10, after V lost 1 base and J lost 3 bases. This CDR3 has 19 residues. CDR1 and CDR2 from the germline V gene are LGHNA and YNFKEQ. The CDR3 sequence is CASSQVHRDRGLFNQPQHF. In DNA form, the CDR3 reads TGTGCCAGCAGCCAAGTTCACCGGGACAGGGGGCTATTCAATCAGCCCCAGCATTTT.

CDR3 amino acids: CASSPGTGFTDTQYF. CDR3 nucleotides: TGTGCCAGCAGCCCAGGGACAGGCTTCACAGATACGCAGTATTTT. This chain joins TRBV7-2 and TRBJ2-3, with TRBD1 matching 8 bases. Germline V gives CDR1 SGHTA, CDR2 FQGNSA. Losses at the gene ends were 5 bases for V and 2 bases for J; bases not matched to a gene: 6. The CDR3 runs 15 residues.

The rearrangement links TRBV19 to TRBJ2-3, with 7 positions matching TRBD1. CDR3 length equals 15 residues. The J segment lost 3 bases and the V segment lost 9 bases, leaving 12 bases of the junction unmatched. From germline, CDR1 is LNHDA and CDR2 SQIVND (reference sequence). CDR3 amino acids: CASQKGPGGTDTQYF. The CDR3 bases are TGTGCCAGCCAAAAAGGTCCAGGGGGAACAGATACGCAGTATTTT.

This clone appeared once. The V and J genes are TRBV4-2 and TRBJ1-2, with TRBD1 matching over 9 bases. Germline-derived CDR1 and CDR2 are LGHNA and YNFKEQ. The CDR3 extends over 15 amino acids. V gave up 1 base and J gave up 4 bases; unmatched junction bases: 4. The CDR3 sequence is CASSQAGQGTYGYTF. The CDR3 region has the DNA TGTGCCAGCAGCCAAGCGGGACAGGGAACCTATGGCTACACCTTC.

The chain joins TRBV30 to TRBJ1-2, with 11 nucleotides matching TRBD1. CDR3 length: 13 residues. In germline, CDR1 is GTSNPN, CDR2 SVGIG (reference sequence). Here the CDR3 DNA reads TGTGCAAGGATTCCGGGACAGGGGGGCGGCTACACCTTC. As protein: CARIPGQGGGYTF.

J is TRBJ2-7 and V is TRBV5-1; D ambiguous. The V gene's germline CDR1 is SGHRS and CDR2 YFSETQ. The CDR3 contains 14 residues. Trimming cost V 5 bases and J 0 bases, with 12 bases left between them. Written as DNA, the CDR3 is TGCGCCAGCAGACCCCAAGTTAGCTCCTACGAGCAGTACTTC. Translating it yields CASRPQVSSYEQYF.

The chain is built from TRBV18 and TRBJ2-3; no reliable D call. Trimming left V 3 bases short and J 5 bases short, with 9 bases between. The CDR3 is 13 amino acids. Germline CDR1 and CDR2: KGHSH and LQKENI. The CDR3 region is CASSPRSGDTQYF. In DNA form, the CDR3 reads TGTGCCAGCTCACCGCGATCGGGAGATACGCAGTATTTT.

This rearrangement joins TRBV9 to TRBJ1-5; D may be TRBD1 (5 bases). CDR3 length equals 14 residues. The V and J ends lost 4 bases and 1 base respectively, with 9 bases between them. Germline CDR1 SGDLS, CDR2 YYNGEE. The CDR3 DNA follows: TGTGCCAGCAGCTCGGGACTCAGCAATCAGCCCCAGCATTTT. This sequence encodes CASSSGLSNQPQHF.

This chain links TRBV11-3 with TRBJ2-1, with 14 nucleotides matching TRBD2. V trimming: 0 bases; J trimming: 6 bases; junction bases outside the gene matches: 4. CDR3 length: 17 amino acids. CDR1 and CDR2 (germline): SGHNT, YENEEA. CDR3 nucleotides: TGTGCCAGCAGCTTAGATTCCGGACTAGCGGGGGGCAATGAGCAGTTCTTC. This sequence encodes CASSLDSGLAGGNEQFF.

The chain carries TRBV11-3 and TRBJ2-3; D gene uncertain. This CDR3 is 14 amino acids long. Trimming removed 1 base at V and 0 bases at J, with 5 bases between. Germline CDR1 and CDR2: SGHNT and YENEEA. The CDR3 reads CASSLGSSTDTQYF. CDR3 sequence (DNA): TGTGCCAGCAGCTTAGGGAGTAGCACAGATACGCAGTATTTT. The full variable domain, completed using reference TRBV11-3 and TRBJ2-3, is EAGVVQSPRYKIIEKKQPVAFWCNPISGHNTLYWYLQNLGQGPELLIRYENEEAVDDSQLPKDRFSAERLKGVDSTLKIQPAELGDSAVYLCASSLGSSTDTQYFGPGTRLTVL.

This chain connects TRBV10-3 to TRBJ2-3; TRBD2 agrees at 12 bases. The CDR3 sequence is 16 residues long. V lost 2 bases and J lost 4; bases outside the gene matches: 4. Germline V gene data show CDR1 as ENHRY and CDR2 as SYGVKD. CDR3 sequence reads: CAISEGLAGLADTQYF. The DNA for the CDR3 is TGTGCCATCAGTGAGGGACTAGCGGGGTTGGCAGATACGCAGTATTTT.

The V and J genes are TRBV3-1 (or the pseudogene TRBV3-2) and TRBJ2-4; 7 nucleotides align to TRBD1. Losses at the gene ends were 5 bases for V and 6 bases for J; bases not matched to a gene: 1. The CDR3 loop spans 12 amino acids. Germline V gives CDR1 LGHDT, CDR2 YNNKEL (reference sequence). The CDR3: CASSYRGNIQYF. In DNA, the CDR3 is TGTGCCAGCAGCTACAGGGGAAACATTCAGTACTTC.